This TCR beta chain was recovered during a study of blood T cell repertoires in COVID-19. Study summary: Samples taken during acute and convalescent COVID-19 were collected in the United States, Italy and Spain. Nucleic acid was either cDNA or gDNA, and it came from T cells, B-cell-depleted T cells, or PBMCs.

The CDR3 runs to 16 residues. The germline V gene has CDR1 MDHEN and CDR2 SYDVKM. V shed 6 bases and J 2 bases; nucleotides not matched to a gene: 6. As handled by the study authors: Estimates of nucleated cell counts were drawn from the amplification of reference gene primers. This table comes from immunoSEQ multiplex PCR, and its TCRdb copy is limited to in-frame clones, with some not included. The DNA gave D and trimming, while V, J and clone size come from that table. The sample carries hundreds of thousands of clones, about 80% recorded once. This clone was picked up one time. The sequencing sample was made of peripheral blood. This TCR came from a woman aged 45-60 years with acute or convalescent COVID-19. The chain carries TRBV28 and TRBJ2-4; 11 bases align to TRBD2. CDR3 loop: CASSRRLAGTKNIQYF. The CDR3 nucleotides are TGTGCCAGCAGCCGCCGACTAGCGGGAACCAAAAACATTCAGTACTTC.